This T cell receptor beta chain was sequenced for a study of shared clonotypes between healthy human individuals. For the study at large: CD4 naive and memory got three plates each, CD8 naive two, CD8 memory one.

Execution of the assay was at deep level. The method was immunoSEQ multiplex PCR; TCRdb's version includes in-frame clones alone and lacks a portion of them. The data show approximately 350,000 clones, with less than 85% seen just once and approximately 10% held by the top ten. Whole-study findings and limits: Sharing of clonotypes among donors was expected to vary with sequencing depth.

A note on this clone: Its antigen is not identified.

Trimming cost V 7 bases and J 6 bases, with 13 bases left between them. The CDR3 loop spans 12 amino acids. CDR1 and CDR2 from the germline V gene are MDHEN and SYDVKM. This clonotype was sampled from a man aged 25 to 40 in good health. The chain couples TRBV28 to TRBJ2-7; D remains unclear. Material: memory CD4+ T cells sorted from blood. Indicated subset: CD45RA-negative fraction. As DNA, the CDR3 is TGTGCCAGCAACCCTCCTTCAGGCGAGCAGTACTTC. Translating gives CASNPPSGEQYF.